What follows are 21 T cell receptor beta chains derived from one specimen sequenced in a study of blood T cell repertoires in COVID-19. The data were produced by immunoSEQ multiplex PCR, yet TCRdb's version contains in-frame clones alone and is incomplete. The sample holds hundreds of thousands of clones, approximately 89% seen once. Specimen: peripheral blood. The receptors were gathered from a woman under 40 with COVID-19, enrolled during active disease.

This clone was counted a single time. CDR3 loop: CASSLVRGDTEAFF. The CDR3 DNA reads as TGTGCCAGCAGTTTGGTCAGGGGAGACACTGAAGCTTTCTTT. This sequence joins TRBV28 and TRBJ1-1; TRBD1 might be the D (6 bases). Germline CDR1 and CDR2: MDHEN and SYDVKM. The CDR3 loop spans 14 amino acids. V was clipped by 3 bases and J by 3 bases, with 11 bases between them.

The rearrangement joins TRBV9 to TRBJ2-3; 12 nucleotides line up with TRBD2. The V and J ends lost 3 bases and 3 bases, in that order; junction bases with no gene match: 5. Germline V gives CDR1 SGDLS, CDR2 YYNGEE. This CDR3 comprises 16 residues. The CDR3: CASSASGRALTDTQYF. Written as DNA, the CDR3 is TGTGCCAGCAGCGCTAGCGGGAGGGCCTTAACAGATACGCAGTATTTT.

This chain connects TRBV19 to TRBJ1-1, with 9 bases fitting TRBD1. Germline CDR1 LNHDA, CDR2 SQIVND (reference sequence). V shed 3 bases, J shed 1 base, and the junction held 6 bases outside the gene matches. The CDR3 has 16 amino acids. CDR3 protein: CASSILAGQGNTEAFF. The CDR3 DNA sequence: TGTGCCAGTAGTATTCTTGCGGGACAGGGGAACACTGAAGCTTTCTTT.

The V and J genes are TRBV11-2 and TRBJ2-5; the match to TRBD2 covers 7 bases. CDR3 length: 14 residues. Germline values: CDR1 SGHAT, CDR2 FQNNGV. J gave up 5 bases and V 5 bases, and 8 bases lay outside the gene matches. DNA for the CDR3: TGTGCCAGCAGCCCGTCGCGGGGGATCGAGACCCAGTACTTC. Protein sequence: CASSPSRGIETQYF.

This chain links TRBV6-6 with TRBJ1-4; D is possibly TRBD1 (6 bases). V shed 4 bases and J shed 1 base, with 7 bases lying between them. The CDR3 covers 14 residues. Germline V CDR1 and CDR2: MNHNY, SVGAGI (reference sequence). CDR3: CASSSRGTNEKLFF. DNA for the CDR3: TGTGCCAGCAGTTCCAGGGGAACTAATGAAAAACTGTTTTTT.

The gene calls are TRBV6-5 and TRBJ2-5; the D is unclear. The ends were cut back, 4 bases at V and 2 bases at J, with 5 bases in the middle. Per the germline V gene, CDR1 is MNHEY and CDR2 is SVGAGI. This CDR3 contains 12 residues. CDR3 residues: CASSFRQETQYF. CDR3 in DNA: TGTGCCAGCAGTTTCAGACAAGAGACCCAGTACTTC.

In its sample, this clone was seen once. The V gene is TRBV18, the J gene TRBJ1-3, with D perhaps TRBD1 (6 bases). The CDR3 has 16 amino acids. From germline, CDR1 is KGHSH and CDR2 LQKENI. V gave up 3 bases and J gave up 4 bases, with 16 bases separating them. This CDR3 is CASSPFTGLEGNTIYF. The CDR3 bases are TGTGCCAGCTCACCCTTTACAGGGCTCGAAGGAAACACCATATATTTT. Variable domain in full (rest from reference TRBV18 and TRBJ1-3): NAGVMQNPRHLVRRRGQEARLRCSPMKGHSHVYWYRQLPEEGLKFMVYLQKENIIDESGMPKERFSAEFPKEGPSILRIQQVVRGDSAAYFCASSPFTGLEGNTIYFGEGSWLTVV.

The V call is TRBV21-1, the J call TRBJ2-7; TRBD2 is the table's D call, not checked against the DNA. TRBV21-1 counts as a pseudogene. This CDR3 is built from 11 residues. The CDR3 loop reads CASGSRGEQYV. The CDR3 coding sequence is TGTGCCAGCGGATCGCGGGGCGAGCAGTACGTC.

The J gene is TRBJ2-7, the V gene TRBV4-1, with D possibly TRBD1 on 6 matching bases. Germline-derived CDR1 and CDR2 are MGHRA and YSYEKL. The CDR3 is 14 residues long. With 0 bases removed from V and 6 bases from J, the gap between germline ends came to 12 bases. CDR3: CASSQDQQGLEQYF. The CDR3 nucleotides read TGCGCCAGCAGCCAAGATCAACAGGGCCTCGAGCAGTACTTC.

The chain couples TRBV5-4 to TRBJ2-6; D is uncertain. The V gene lost 4 bases and the J gene lost 2 bases, with 7 bases spanning the gap. Germline loops: CDR1 SGHNT, CDR2 YYREEE (reference sequence). The CDR3 has 14 residues. In DNA form, the CDR3 reads TGTGCCAGCAGCCTAAGTGCTGGGGCCAACGTCCTGACTTTC. Protein: CASSLSAGANVLTF.

The gene calls are TRBV2 and TRBJ2-2; no definite D call. Germline V gene sequence: CDR1 SNHLY, CDR2 FYNNEI. CDR3 length: 14 amino acids. V lost 4 bases and J lost 7, with 13 bases in between. The CDR3 region has the DNA TGTGCCAGCAGTGTAACAAGTTCGGGCGGGGAGCTGTTTTTT. It codes for CASSVTSSGGELFF.

V usage is TRBV7-9 and J usage is TRBJ1-3; no reliable D call. Trimming took 1 base from V and 4 from J, leaving 11 bases between them. Germline V CDR1 and CDR2: SEHNR, FQNEAQ (reference sequence). The CDR3 length is 15 residues. CDR3 nucleotides: TGTGCCAGCAGCTTAGTGACTCCCGGGGGAAACACCATATATTTT. Translating gives CASSLVTPGGNTIYF.

V usage is TRBV21-1 and J usage is TRBJ2-3; the table's D call TRBD2 went unverified against the DNA. TRBV21-1 is designated a pseudogene. The CDR3 consists of 16 residues. Here the CDR3 DNA reads TGTGCCAGCGGGGGCCGGACTAGCGGTAGCACAGATACGCAGTATTTT. Translated: CASGGRTSGSTDTQYF.

The chain has TRBV2 and TRBJ2-7, with 7 bases aligning to TRBD1. The CDR3 spans 13 residues. Trimming removed 4 bases from V and 3 bases from J; junction bases left unmatched: 3. Germline loops: CDR1 SNHLY, CDR2 FYNNEI. In nucleotides, the CDR3 is TGTGCCAGCAGTGTTAGACAGGGCTACGAGCAGTACTTC. Amino acids: CASSVRQGYEQYF.

V and J are TRBV30 and TRBJ2-3; D possibly corresponds to TRBD2 (6 bases). Germline V lookup: CDR1 GTSNPN, CDR2 SVGIG (reference sequence). The CDR3 has 14 amino acids. The ends were cut back, 8 bases at V and 3 bases at J, with 18 bases in the middle. Here the CDR3 DNA reads TGTGCCGGGCATGGAGGGAGTACGACAGATACGCAGTATTTT. Protein sequence: CAGHGGSTTDTQYF. The full variable domain, completed using reference TRBV30 and TRBJ2-3, is SQTIHQWPATLVQPVGSPLSLECTVEGTSNPNLYWYRQAAGRGLQLLFYSVGIGQISSEVPQNLSASRPQDRQFILSSKKLLLSDSGFYLCAGHGGSTTDTQYFGPGTRLTVL.

The chain has TRBV9 and TRBJ1-4; a possible D gene is TRBD1 (5 bases). Germline-derived CDR1 and CDR2 are SGDLS and YYNGEE. V lost 0 bases to trimming and J lost 1 base, with 7 bases between them. The CDR3 spans 15 residues. For the CDR3, the DNA is TGTGCCAGCAGCGTAGGGGGGGAAACTAATGAAAAACTGTTTTTT. This gives the protein CASSVGGETNEKLFF. Complete variable domain (other parts from reference TRBV9 and TRBJ1-4): DSGVTQTPKHLITATGQRVTLRCSPRSGDLSVYWYQQSLDQGLQFLIQYYNGEERAKGNILERFSAQQFPDLHSELNLSSLELGDSALYFCASSVGGETNEKLFFGSGTQLSVL.

This clone was picked up one time. The CDR3: CASRLGLTSTDTQYF. The CDR3 nucleotides read TGTGCCAGCAGACTGGGACTAACAAGCACAGATACGCAGTATTTT. The rearrangement joins TRBV5-4 to TRBJ2-3; 7 positions match TRBD2. The CDR3 consists of 15 residues. V gave up 5 bases and J gave up 0 bases; unmatched junction bases: 6. The germline CDR1 and CDR2 sequences are SGHNT and YYREEE (reference sequence).

The chain combines TRBV5-6 with TRBJ2-1, with 8 bases lining up with TRBD1. Germline assignment: CDR1 SGHDT and CDR2 YYEEEE. With 1 base clipped from V and 4 bases from J, the junction kept 4 bases outside the gene matches. The CDR3 runs 15 residues. This chain's CDR3 is CASSLLYRGYNEQFF. Here the CDR3 DNA reads TGTGCCAGCAGCTTGCTCTACAGGGGGTACAATGAGCAGTTCTTC. Full variable domain (rest looked up from reference TRBV5-6 and TRBJ2-1): DAGVTQSPTHLIKTRGQQVTLRCSPKSGHDTVSWYQQALGQGPQFIFQYYEEEERQRGNFPDRFSGHQFPNYSSELNVNALLLGDSALYLCASSLLYRGYNEQFFGPGTRLTVL.

This chain uses TRBV7-9 with TRBJ2-5; 12 bases are a match to TRBD2. CDR3 length: 15 amino acids. J was trimmed by 5 bases and V by 4 bases; bases with no gene match: 5. CDR1 and CDR2 (germline): SEHNR, FQNEAQ (reference sequence). In DNA form, the CDR3 reads TGTGCCAGCAGCTCCAGGACTAGCGGGAAGGAGACCCAGTACTTC. Amino acid sequence: CASSSRTSGKETQYF.

The rearrangement uses TRBV9 and TRBJ2-1; D is unresolved. Germline CDR1 SGDLS, CDR2 YYNGEE. The CDR3 length is 15 residues. With 3 bases removed from V and 0 bases from J, the gap between germline ends came to 10 bases. CDR3 protein: CASSGAISSYNEQFF. The CDR3 DNA is TGTGCCAGCAGCGGCGCGATAAGCTCCTACAATGAGCAGTTCTTC.

The chain carries TRBV4-3 and TRBJ1-1, with 7 positions matching TRBD1. The germline V gene encodes CDR1 LGHNA and CDR2 YSLEER. Germline trimming cut 4 bases from V and 2 bases from J; bases unmatched to any gene: 4. This CDR3 region has 14 residues. The chain's CDR3 is CASSLRDSNTEAFF. CDR3 in DNA: TGCGCCAGCAGCCTCCGGGACAGCAACACTGAAGCTTTCTTT.